Below are 10 T cell receptor beta chains sequenced from a single sample in a study of T cell changes during pregnancy in multiple sclerosis. The protocol was immunoSEQ multiplex PCR, while the TCRdb copy is restricted to in-frame clones and leaves out a portion. The sample carries 75,000 to 95,000 clones, more than 85% recorded once. The source material was peripheral blood, sampled in the first trimester of pregnancy. The receptor source for this set is a female donor with multiple sclerosis, enrolled in a pregnancy study.

The chain has TRBV2 and TRBJ1-1; 9 positions agree with TRBD1. Germline V gene data show CDR1 as SNHLY and CDR2 as FYNNEI. This CDR3 is 13 amino acids long. J lost 7 bases, V lost 6 bases, and 6 bases had no gene match. Written as DNA, the CDR3 is TGTGCCAGCAGCGGGGACAGGGTTCATGAAGCTTTCTTT. Protein product: CASSGDRVHEAFF.

The chain couples TRBV25-1 to TRBJ2-2; weak D call: TRBD2 (6 bases). Deletions cut 0 bases from V and 1 base from J, with 6 bases between. The CDR3 has 15 residues. The V gene's germline CDR1 is MGHDK and CDR2 SYGVNS. Here the CDR3 DNA reads TGTGCCAGCAGTGAATACGGGGGGAACACCGGGGAGCTGTTTTTT. Protein sequence: CASSEYGGNTGELFF.

The chain employs TRBV19 and TRBJ2-7; 7 nucleotides agree with TRBD1. Losses at the gene ends were 4 bases for V and 2 bases for J; bases not matched to a gene: 5. The CDR3 totals 14 residues. Germline assignment: CDR1 LNHDA and CDR2 SQIVND (reference sequence). The CDR3 DNA sequence: TGTGCCAGTAGTACTATAGGGACAGCCTACGAGCAGTACTTC. The encoded protein is CASSTIGTAYEQYF.

This rearrangement joins TRBV9 to TRBJ1-4, with 7 nucleotides matching TRBD1. Germline trimming cut 4 bases from V and 6 bases from J; bases unmatched to any gene: 6. This CDR3 is 14 amino acids long. The germline V gene encodes CDR1 SGDLS and CDR2 YYNGEE. The CDR3 loop is CASSIAGTDEKLFF. CDR3 coding DNA: TGTGCCAGCAGCATTGCCGGGACAGATGAAAAACTGTTTTTT. Variable domain in full (rest from reference TRBV9 and TRBJ1-4): DSGVTQTPKHLITATGQRVTLRCSPRSGDLSVYWYQQSLDQGLQFLIQYYNGEERAKGNILERFSAQQFPDLHSELNLSSLELGDSALYFCASSIAGTDEKLFFGSGTQLSVL.

The CDR3 loop reads CASSAGRREEPDTQYF. CDR3 in DNA: TGTGCCAGCAGCGCCGGAAGGCGGGAGGAGCCAGATACGCAGTATTTT. The V and J genes are TRBV11-3 and TRBJ2-3; 8 bases are a match to TRBD2. In germline, CDR1 is SGHNT, CDR2 YENEEA. V gave up 5 bases and J gave up 4 bases; unmatched junction bases: 11. The CDR3 covers 16 residues.

This clone occurred once. The J gene is TRBJ1-5, the V gene TRBV15, with 9 bases that match TRBD1. The CDR3 runs to 14 residues. Germline V gene lookup returns CDR1 LNHNV and CDR2 YYDKDF (reference sequence). V lost 6 bases to trimming and J lost 7 bases; unmatched junction nucleotides: 7. The CDR3 loop reads CATRGQGYEQPQHF. CDR3 in DNA: TGTGCCACCAGGGGACAGGGATATGAACAGCCCCAGCATTTT.

The chain combines TRBV7-2 with TRBJ2-1; TRBD2 matches 9 bases. In germline, CDR1 is SGHTA, CDR2 FQGNSA. The J segment lost 5 bases and the V segment lost 3 bases, leaving 5 bases of the junction unmatched. The CDR3 length is 15 residues. CDR3 loop: CASSFSGTSNNEQFF. The CDR3 DNA reads as TGTGCCAGCAGCTTCTCCGGGACTAGCAACAATGAGCAGTTCTTC.

The chain couples TRBV25-1 to TRBJ2-7, with 8 bases fitting TRBD1. V was clipped by 1 base and J by 2 bases; unmatched bases: 7. The CDR3 extends over 16 amino acids. Germline V CDR1 and CDR2: MGHDK, SYGVNS. The CDR3 protein is CASSELFVTGAYEQYF. CDR3 coding DNA: TGTGCCAGCAGTGAATTGTTTGTGACAGGGGCCTACGAGCAGTACTTC.

The count of this clone is one. V and J are TRBV7-9 and TRBJ2-5; D gene uncertain. Trimming left V 8 bases short and J 5 bases short, with 12 bases between. The length of the CDR3 is 12 residues. Germline-derived CDR1 and CDR2 are SEHNR and FQNEAQ (reference sequence). CDR3 sequence (DNA): TGTGCCAGCCGCCGTCAACGGGAGACCCAGTACTTC. Amino acid sequence: CASRRQRETQYF.

V is TRBV27 and J is TRBJ2-1; 12 positions match TRBD1. Trimming removed 3 bases from V and 4 bases from J; junction bases left unmatched: 10. Germline CDR1 MNHEY, CDR2 SMNVEV (reference sequence). This CDR3 contains 18 residues. The CDR3: CASSLAWGQGAGYNEQFF. CDR3 coding DNA: TGTGCCAGCAGTTTGGCCTGGGGACAGGGGGCAGGTTACAATGAGCAGTTCTTC.